This T cell receptor beta chain is from a study of T cell changes during pregnancy in multiple sclerosis. The V gene's germline CDR1 is SGHTA and CDR2 FQGNSA. V was shortened by 2 bases and J by 0 bases, with 7 bases between the two germline ends. The length of the CDR3 is 14 residues. Libraries were prepared by immunoSEQ multiplex PCR; TCRdb keeps only in-frame clonotypes and omits some of them. The table shows about 70,000 clones, with more than 85% occurring only once. This TCR came from a female donor with multiple sclerosis, enrolled in a pregnancy study. Sequenced material: peripheral blood, taken in the first trimester of pregnancy. V usage is TRBV7-2 and J usage is TRBJ2-5; perhaps TRBD2 as D (5 bases). The CDR3 DNA sequence: TGTGCCAGCAGCTTACACGGGGACCAAGAGACCCAGTACTTC. This encodes CASSLHGDQETQYF.